The rows below give T cell receptor beta chains drawn from one sample of a study of T cells after yellow fever vaccination. A single record per CDR3 protein comes from TCRdb applying MiXCR to the 5' RACE reads. This sample yields about 250,000 distinct CDR3 sequences, of which more than 3.5% are seen a single time; around a fifth belongs to the top ten. This material consisted of PBMCs, taken 15 days after the yellow fever booster vaccination. The receptors come from a young man who received the YFV17D yellow fever vaccine. CDR3s include the opening cysteine and the closing phenylalanine or tryptophan. D genes are given only for firm matches. Not every row has a clone size; where given, it reads once, few, many or a size class.

V	J	D	size	length	CDR3	DNA
TRBV27	TRBJ2-7	.	many	14	CASRIREGGYEQYF	TGTGCCAGCAGGATCAGGGAGGGGGGCTACGAGCAGTACTTC
TRBV4-1	TRBJ1-6	.	many	16	CASSQELSGVGSPLHF	TGCGCCAGCAGCCAAGAGCTGTCAGGGGTGGGCTCACCCCTCCACTTT
TRBV11-2	TRBJ2-7	.	many	12	CASSLSRYEQYF	TGTGCCAGCAGCTTAAGTCGGTACGAGCAGTACTTC
TRBV7-5	TRBJ2-7	.	.	20	CISVPDNRTVGTGSSYEQYF	.
TRBV20-1	TRBJ2-3	.	many	13	CSAHLQGTDTQYF	TGCAGTGCGCATCTTCAGGGCACAGATACGCAGTATTTT
TRBV6-6	TRBJ1-5	.	many	16	CASRHPLGWGNQPQHF	TGTGCCAGCAGACATCCCCTGGGATGGGGCAATCAGCCCCAGCATTTT
TRBV29-1	TRBJ1-2	TRBD1	many	17	CSVEDWGQIGGNYGYTF	TGCAGCGTTGAAGATTGGGGACAGATCGGCGGCAACTATGGCTACACCTTC
TRBV5-1	TRBJ1-6	.	many	14	CASSSHGESSPLHF	TGCGCCAGCAGCTCCCACGGGGAGAGTTCACCCCTCCACTTT
TRBV7-9	TRBJ1-5	.	many	17	CASSYTPDGYSNQPQHF	TGTGCCAGCAGCTACACCCCGGACGGTTATAGCAATCAGCCCCAGCATTTT
TRBV20-1	TRBJ2-5	TRBD2	many	15	CSARVVLAGPETQYF	TGCAGTGCTAGAGTTGTGCTAGCGGGACCAGAGACCCAGTACTTC
TRBV7-9	TRBJ1-1	.	many	16	CASSALVKGANTEAFF	TGTGCCAGCAGCGCCCTAGTGAAAGGGGCGAACACTGAAGCTTTCTTT
TRBV10-3	TRBJ2-2	.	many	13	CAIRLRRAGELFF	TGTGCCATCAGGCTGAGGCGCGCCGGGGAGCTGTTTTTT
TRBV12-3/TRBV12-4	TRBJ1-5	.	many	14	CASTLGHRDQPQHF	TGTGCCAGCACCTTGGGGCATCGGGATCAGCCCCAGCATTTT
TRBV5-1	TRBJ1-3	TRBD1	many	14	CASSLQGIGNTIYF	TGCGCCAGCAGCTTACAGGGGATTGGAAACACCATATATTTT
TRBV20-1	TRBJ2-5	.	many	16	CSASVRARAYRETQYF	TGCAGTGCTAGTGTTCGGGCCCGGGCCTATCGAGAGACCCAGTACTTC
TRBV7-9	TRBJ2-1	TRBD1	many	15	CASSLLDRGTNEQFF	TGTGCCAGCAGCTTATTGGACAGGGGTACGAATGAGCAGTTCTTC
TRBV20-1	TRBJ2-3	TRBD2	many	15	CSARDSAGGPDTQYF	TGCAGTGCTAGAGATTCAGCGGGGGGCCCAGATACGCAGTATTTT
TRBV27	TRBJ2-3	.	.	17	CASRISTGPGGTDTQYF	TGTGCCAGCAGAATCTCGACTGGCCCAGGAGGGACAGATACGCAGTATTTT
TRBV3-1	TRBJ2-3	.	few	18	CASSQELDSQPYVDTQYF	TGTGCCAGCAGCCAAGAGTTGGACAGCCAGCCCTACGTCGATACGCAGTATTTT
TRBV12-3/TRBV12-4	TRBJ2-1	TRBD2	many	17	CASTPGASGGKYNEQFF	TGTGCCAGCACCCCGGGGGCTAGCGGGGGGAAATACAATGAGCAGTTCTTC
TRBV4-3	TRBJ1-5	TRBD1	many	15	CASSQETGGGQPQHF	TGCGCCAGCAGCCAAGAGACAGGGGGTGGTCAGCCCCAGCATTTT
TRBV5-1	TRBJ2-2	TRBD2	many	16	CASSLEAGGNTGELFF	TGCGCCAGCAGCTTGGAGGCGGGGGGGAACACCGGGGAGCTGTTTTTT
TRBV27	TRBJ2-5	TRBD1	many	14	CASRDRTRWETQYF	TGTGCCAGTAGGGACAGGACGAGGTGGGAGACCCAGTACTTC
TRBV5-1	TRBJ2-3	.	many	15	CASSLETGVTDTQYF	TGCGCCAGCAGCTTGGAGACGGGGGTCACAGATACGCAGTATTTT
TRBV28	TRBJ1-5	.	many	14	CASSRVNSNQPQHF	TGTGCCAGCAGCAGGGTGAACAGCAATCAGCCCCAGCATTTT
TRBV12-3/TRBV12-4	TRBJ1-5	TRBD1	many	14	CASSTGAYSQPQHF	TGTGCCAGCAGCACAGGGGCTTACAGTCAGCCCCAGCATTTT
TRBV6-5	TRBJ1-2	TRBD1	many	14	CASRIGTGGFGYTF	TGTGCCAGCAGAATCGGGACAGGGGGGTTTGGCTACACCTTC
TRBV5-1	TRBJ1-1	.	many	13	CASSLSGYTEAFF	TGCGCCAGCAGCTTGTCAGGGTACACTGAAGCTTTCTTT
TRBV7-9	TRBJ1-2	TRBD1	many	15	CASRSPGTGNHGYTF	TGTGCCAGCAGGTCACCCGGGACAGGGAACCATGGCTACACCTTC
TRBV5-1	TRBJ2-2	.	many	14	CASSLTTNTGELFF	TGCGCCAGCAGCTTGACGACGAACACCGGGGAGCTGTTTTTT
TRBV6-6	TRBJ1-5	TRBD1	.	16	CASSFSETGGQVPQHF	TGTGCCAGCAGTTTCTCGGAGACAGGGGGGCAAGTGCCGCAGCATTTT
TRBV7-9	TRBJ2-3	.	many	21	CASSLRPGPRNSPRVRDTQYF	TGTGCCAGCAGCTTAAGGCCGGGGCCGAGGAATAGCCCGAGAGTAAGAGATACGCAGTATTTT
TRBV5-5	TRBJ2-1	.	many	15	CASSLGVSSYNEQFF	TGTGCCAGCAGCTTGGGCGTAAGCTCCTACAATGAGCAGTTCTTC
TRBV27	TRBJ1-4	.	many	15	CASRDLGQPNEKLFF	TGTGCCAGCAGGGATCTGGGACAACCTAATGAAAAACTGTTTTTT
TRBV6-5	TRBJ1-5	.	many	13	CASSPPGNQPQHF	TGTGCCAGCAGTCCCCCGGGGAATCAGCCCCAGCATTTT
TRBV27	TRBJ1-5	.	many	13	CASSLLGTRPQHF	TGTGCCAGCAGTTTATTGGGAACGCGGCCCCAGCATTTT
TRBV2	TRBJ1-5	.	many	14	CASSGTASSQPQHF	TGTGCCAGCAGTGGGACCGCGTCTAGTCAGCCCCAGCATTTT
TRBV29-1	TRBJ2-5	.	many	14	CSVLFTGTQETQYF	TGCAGCGTCCTATTTACGGGGACTCAAGAGACCCAGTACTTC
TRBV21-1	TRBJ2-6	.	.	18	CASSKRDPKSSGANVLTF	TGTGCCAGCAGCAAAAGGGATCCCAAAAGCTCTGGGGCCAACGTCCTGACTTTC
TRBV5-5	TRBJ1-5	.	many	13	CASSNGGSQPQHF	TGTGCCAGCAGTAATGGGGGAAGTCAGCCCCAGCATTTT
TRBV4-3	TRBJ1-5	.	many	15	CASSQDLRVGQPQHF	TGCGCCAGCAGCCAAGATCTGAGGGTAGGTCAGCCCCAGCATTTT
TRBV6-6	TRBJ2-5	.	many	10	CASGAETQYF	TGTGCCAGCGGGGCGGAGACCCAGTACTTC
TRBV20-1	TRBJ1-2	TRBD1	many	14	CSAVHRGQNYGYTF	TGCAGTGCTGTACACAGGGGGCAAAACTATGGCTACACCTTC
TRBV7-9	TRBJ2-3	TRBD2	many	17	CASSWSIAGGPADTQYF	TGTGCCAGCAGCTGGTCCATAGCGGGGGGGCCGGCAGATACGCAGTATTTT
TRBV6-1	TRBJ1-5	.	many	13	CASSEGGWQPQHF	TGTGCCAGCAGTGAAGGGGGGTGGCAGCCCCAGCATTTT
TRBV20-1	TRBJ1-3	TRBD1	many	18	CSARPGQGSRWSGNTIYF	TGCAGTGCCCGTCCGGGACAGGGGTCTCGGTGGTCTGGAAACACCATATATTTT
TRBV5-1	TRBJ2-1	TRBD1	many	15	CASSPSGQTYNEQFF	TGCGCCAGCAGCCCCTCGGGACAGACCTACAATGAGCAGTTCTTC
TRBV19	TRBJ1-2	.	many	16	CASTRSTRRANYGYTF	TGTGCCAGTACCCGGTCCACGCGAAGAGCTAACTATGGCTACACCTTC
TRBV7-2	TRBJ2-7	.	many	15	CASSLVAQPSYEQYF	TGTGCCAGCAGCTTAGTCGCACAGCCCTCCTACGAGCAGTACTTC
TRBV13	TRBJ1-2	.	many	14	CASSNSDRLDGYTF	TGTGCCAGCAGCAACTCCGACAGGCTCGATGGCTACACCTTC
TRBV20-1	TRBJ1-1	TRBD1	many	15	CSARDPQGADSEAFF	TGCAGTGCTAGAGACCCACAGGGGGCAGATTCTGAAGCTTTCTTT
TRBV5-1	TRBJ1-4	.	many	14	CASRLGGANEKLFF	TGCGCCAGCAGGCTTGGGGGGGCTAATGAAAAACTGTTTTTT
TRBV29-1	TRBJ1-3	.	many	13	CSVNSRSGNTIYF	TGCAGCGTAAACTCCCGCTCTGGAAACACCATATATTTT
TRBV6-2/TRBV6-3	TRBJ1-1	.	many	13	CASTNGRNTEAFF	TGTGCCAGCACCAACGGGAGGAACACTGAAGCTTTCTTT
TRBV5-6	TRBJ2-3	.	few	14	CASNQGPYTDTQYF	TGTGCCAGCAACCAGGGGCCGTACACAGATACGCAGTATTTT
TRBV12-5	TRBJ2-4	TRBD1	many	16	CASGLTLGTGKNIQYF	TGTGCTAGTGGTTTGACCCTCGGGACAGGGAAAAACATTCAGTACTTC
TRBV5-1	TRBJ2-7	.	many	15	CASSLDVAGRDEQYF	TGCGCCAGCAGCTTGGACGTGGCGGGGCGGGACGAGCAGTACTTC
TRBV2	TRBJ2-2	.	.	15	CASSETGYGAGELFF	TGTGCCAGCAGTGAAACCGGGTACGGCGCCGGGGAGCTGTTTTTT
TRBV7-9	TRBJ2-7	.	many	14	CASSLDLFTYEQYF	TGTGCCAGCAGCTTAGATCTTTTTACCTACGAGCAGTACTTC